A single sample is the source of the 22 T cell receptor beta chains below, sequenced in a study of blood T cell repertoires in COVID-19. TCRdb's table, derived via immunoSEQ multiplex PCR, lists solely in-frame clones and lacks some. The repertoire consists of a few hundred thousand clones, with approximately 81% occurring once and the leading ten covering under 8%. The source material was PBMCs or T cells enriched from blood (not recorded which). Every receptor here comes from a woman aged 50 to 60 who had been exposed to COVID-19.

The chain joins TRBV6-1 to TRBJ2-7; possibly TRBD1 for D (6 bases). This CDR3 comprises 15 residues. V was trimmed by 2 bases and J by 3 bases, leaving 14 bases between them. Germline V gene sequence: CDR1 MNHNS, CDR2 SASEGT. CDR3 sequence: CASSEQDRALYEQYF. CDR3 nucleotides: TGTGCCAGCAGTGAACAGGACAGAGCCCTCTACGAGCAGTACTTC.

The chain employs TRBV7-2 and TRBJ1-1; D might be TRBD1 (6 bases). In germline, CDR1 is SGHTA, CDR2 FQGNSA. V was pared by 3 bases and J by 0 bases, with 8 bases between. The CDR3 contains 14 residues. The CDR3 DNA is TGTGCCAGCAGCTTCGACAGGTTGAACACTGAAGCTTTCTTT. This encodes CASSFDRLNTEAFF. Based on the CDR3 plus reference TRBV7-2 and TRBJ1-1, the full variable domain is GAGVSQSPSNKVTEKGKDVELRCDPISGHTALYWYRQSLGQGLEFLIYFQGNSAPDKSGLPSDRFSAERTGGSVSTLTIQRTQQEDSAVYLCASSFDRLNTEAFFGQGTRLTVV.

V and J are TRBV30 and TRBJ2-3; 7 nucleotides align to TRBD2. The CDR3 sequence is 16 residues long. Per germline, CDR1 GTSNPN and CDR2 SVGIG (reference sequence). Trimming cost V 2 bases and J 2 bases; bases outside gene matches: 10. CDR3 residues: CAWSPLGLADTDTQYF. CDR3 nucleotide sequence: TGTGCCTGGAGTCCCCTCGGGCTAGCGGACACAGATACGCAGTATTTT. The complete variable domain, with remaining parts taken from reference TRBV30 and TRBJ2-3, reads SQTIHQWPATLVQPVGSPLSLECTVEGTSNPNLYWYRQAAGRGLQLLFYSVGIGQISSEVPQNLSASRPQDRQFILSSKKLLLSDSGFYLCAWSPLGLADTDTQYFGPGTRLTVL.

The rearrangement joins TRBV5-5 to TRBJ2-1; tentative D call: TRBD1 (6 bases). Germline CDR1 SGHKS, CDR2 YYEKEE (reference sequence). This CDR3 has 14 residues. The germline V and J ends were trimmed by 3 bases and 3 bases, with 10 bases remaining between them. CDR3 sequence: CASSYRDNYNEQFF. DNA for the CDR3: TGTGCCAGCAGCTACCGGGACAACTACAATGAGCAGTTCTTC.

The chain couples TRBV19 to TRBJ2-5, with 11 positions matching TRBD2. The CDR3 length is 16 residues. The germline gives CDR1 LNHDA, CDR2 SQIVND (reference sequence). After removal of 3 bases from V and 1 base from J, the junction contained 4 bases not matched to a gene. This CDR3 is CASSMWLAGGQETQYF. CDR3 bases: TGTGCCAGTAGTATGTGGCTAGCGGGGGGCCAAGAGACCCAGTACTTC.

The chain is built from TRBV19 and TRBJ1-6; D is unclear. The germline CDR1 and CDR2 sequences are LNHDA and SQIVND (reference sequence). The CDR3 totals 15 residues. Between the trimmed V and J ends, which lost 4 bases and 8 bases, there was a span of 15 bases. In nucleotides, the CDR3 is TGTGCCAGTAGTAGTGTGGGGAGATGGGATTCACCCCTCCACTTT. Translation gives CASSSVGRWDSPLHF.

CDR3 bases: TGTGCCAGCACCACCAGGCAGGGGAGCACTGAAGCTTTCTTT. It specifies CASTTRQGSTEAFF. This sequence joins TRBV6-5 and TRBJ1-1, with a weak D call TRBD1 (6 bases). Germline assignment: CDR1 MNHEY and CDR2 SVGAGI. Between the trimmed V and J ends, which lost 7 bases and 4 bases, there was a span of 16 bases. The CDR3 has 14 residues.

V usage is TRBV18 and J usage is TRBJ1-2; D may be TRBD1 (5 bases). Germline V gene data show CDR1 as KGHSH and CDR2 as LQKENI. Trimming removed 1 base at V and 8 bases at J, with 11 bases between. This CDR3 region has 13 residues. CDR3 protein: CASSPQGVDGYTF. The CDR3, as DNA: TGTGCCAGCTCACCACAAGGGGTCGACGGCTACACCTTC. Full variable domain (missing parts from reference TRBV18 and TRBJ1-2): NAGVMQNPRHLVRRRGQEARLRCSPMKGHSHVYWYRQLPEEGLKFMVYLQKENIIDESGMPKERFSAEFPKEGPSILRIQQVVRGDSAAYFCASSPQGVDGYTFGSGTRLTVV.

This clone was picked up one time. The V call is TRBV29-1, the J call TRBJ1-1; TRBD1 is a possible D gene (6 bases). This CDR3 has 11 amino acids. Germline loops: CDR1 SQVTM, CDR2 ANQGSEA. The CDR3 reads CSTGRNTEAFF. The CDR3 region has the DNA TGCAGTACAGGGAGGAACACTGAAGCTTTCTTT. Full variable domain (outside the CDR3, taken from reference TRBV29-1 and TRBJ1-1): SAVISQKPSRDICQRGTSLTIQCQVDSQVTMMFWYRQQPGQSLTLIATANQGSEATYESGFVIDKFPISRPNLTFSTLTVSNMSPEDSSIYLCSTGRNTEAFFGQGTRLTVV.

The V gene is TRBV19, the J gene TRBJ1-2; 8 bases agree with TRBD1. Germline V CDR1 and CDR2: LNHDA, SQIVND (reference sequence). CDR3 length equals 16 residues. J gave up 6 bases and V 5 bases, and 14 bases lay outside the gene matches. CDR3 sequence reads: CASSRGQGAPIDGYTF. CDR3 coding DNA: TGTGCCAGTAGTCGTGGACAGGGAGCTCCAATCGATGGCTACACCTTC.

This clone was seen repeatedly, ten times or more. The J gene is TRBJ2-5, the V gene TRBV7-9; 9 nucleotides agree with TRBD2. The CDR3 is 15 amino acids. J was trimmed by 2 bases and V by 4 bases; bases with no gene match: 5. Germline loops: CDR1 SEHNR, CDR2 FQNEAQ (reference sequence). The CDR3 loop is CASSYSGGDQETQYF. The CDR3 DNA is TGTGCCAGCAGCTATAGCGGGGGCGATCAAGAGACCCAGTACTTC.

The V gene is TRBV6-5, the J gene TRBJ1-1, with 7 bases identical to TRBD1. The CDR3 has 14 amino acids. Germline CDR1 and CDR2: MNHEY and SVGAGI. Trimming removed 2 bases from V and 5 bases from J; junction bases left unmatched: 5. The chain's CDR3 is CASSYRGRGTEAFF. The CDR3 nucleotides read TGTGCCAGCAGTTACAGGGGGCGCGGAACTGAAGCTTTCTTT.

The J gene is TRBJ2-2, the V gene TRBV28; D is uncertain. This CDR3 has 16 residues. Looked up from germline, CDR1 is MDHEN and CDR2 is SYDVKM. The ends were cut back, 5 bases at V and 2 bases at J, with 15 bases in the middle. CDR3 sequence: CASSPQRFRNTGELFF. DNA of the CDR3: TGTGCCAGCAGTCCCCAGAGGTTTCGAAACACCGGGGAGCTGTTTTTT.

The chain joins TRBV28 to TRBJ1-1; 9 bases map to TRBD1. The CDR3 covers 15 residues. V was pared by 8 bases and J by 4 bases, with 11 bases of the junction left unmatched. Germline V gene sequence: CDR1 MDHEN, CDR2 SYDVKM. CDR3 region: CASSGRGQGATEAFF. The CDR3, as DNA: TGTGCCAGCTCTGGGCGGGGACAGGGCGCCACTGAAGCTTTCTTT.

CDR3 residues: CASSLAYHRMGHNEQFF. The DNA for the CDR3 is TGTGCCAGCAGCTTAGCTTATCATAGGATGGGGCACAATGAGCAGTTCTTC. The chain has TRBV7-2 and TRBJ2-1; D perhaps matches TRBD1 (5 bases). Germline V CDR1 and CDR2: SGHTA, FQGNSA. This CDR3 is 17 amino acids long. V dropped 0 bases and J dropped 5 bases, with 17 bases sitting between them.

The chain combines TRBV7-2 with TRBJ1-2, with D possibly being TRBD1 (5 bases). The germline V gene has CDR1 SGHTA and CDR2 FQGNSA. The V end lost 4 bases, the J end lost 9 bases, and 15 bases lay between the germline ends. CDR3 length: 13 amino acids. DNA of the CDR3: TGTGCCAGCAGCTCGAAAAGGGGCGCGAGCTACACCTTC. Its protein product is CASSSKRGASYTF.

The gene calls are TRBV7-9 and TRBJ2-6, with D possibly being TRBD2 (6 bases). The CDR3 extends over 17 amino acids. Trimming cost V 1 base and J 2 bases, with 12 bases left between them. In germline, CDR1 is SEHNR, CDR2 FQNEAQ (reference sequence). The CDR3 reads CASSLVQGGAGANVLTF. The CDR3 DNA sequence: TGTGCCAGCAGCTTAGTCCAGGGAGGAGCTGGGGCCAACGTCCTGACTTTC.

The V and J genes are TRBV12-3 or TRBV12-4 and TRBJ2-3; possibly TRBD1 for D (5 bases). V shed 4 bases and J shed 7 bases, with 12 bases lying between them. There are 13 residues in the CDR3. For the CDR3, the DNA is TGTGCCAGCAGTTCGAATCAGGGTAATACGCAGTATTTT. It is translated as CASSSNQGNTQYF.

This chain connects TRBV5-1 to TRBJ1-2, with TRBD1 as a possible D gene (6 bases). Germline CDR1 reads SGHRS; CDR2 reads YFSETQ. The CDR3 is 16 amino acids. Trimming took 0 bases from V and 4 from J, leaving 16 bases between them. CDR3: CASSLDGPRGGYGYTF. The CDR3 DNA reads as TGCGCCAGCAGCTTGGATGGCCCTAGGGGGGGCTATGGCTACACCTTC.

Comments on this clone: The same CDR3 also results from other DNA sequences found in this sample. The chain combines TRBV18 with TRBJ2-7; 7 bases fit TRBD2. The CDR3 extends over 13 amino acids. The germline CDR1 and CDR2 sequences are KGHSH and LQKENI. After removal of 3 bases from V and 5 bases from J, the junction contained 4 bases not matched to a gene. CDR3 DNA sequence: TGTGCCAGCTCACCGGGGGGGTCCCACGAGCAGTACTTC. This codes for CASSPGGSHEQYF.

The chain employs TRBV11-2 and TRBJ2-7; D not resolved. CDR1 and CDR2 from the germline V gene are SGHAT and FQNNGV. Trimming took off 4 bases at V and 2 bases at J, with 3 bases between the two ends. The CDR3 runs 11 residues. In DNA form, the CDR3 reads TGTGCCAGCAGCTCCACCTACGAGCAGTACTTC. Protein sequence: CASSSTYEQYF.

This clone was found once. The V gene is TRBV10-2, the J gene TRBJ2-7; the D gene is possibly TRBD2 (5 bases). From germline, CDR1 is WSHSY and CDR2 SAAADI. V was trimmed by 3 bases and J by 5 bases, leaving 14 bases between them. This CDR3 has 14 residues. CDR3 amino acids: CASSDGGLVDEQYF. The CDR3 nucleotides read TGCGCCAGCAGTGACGGAGGACTCGTGGACGAGCAGTACTTC.